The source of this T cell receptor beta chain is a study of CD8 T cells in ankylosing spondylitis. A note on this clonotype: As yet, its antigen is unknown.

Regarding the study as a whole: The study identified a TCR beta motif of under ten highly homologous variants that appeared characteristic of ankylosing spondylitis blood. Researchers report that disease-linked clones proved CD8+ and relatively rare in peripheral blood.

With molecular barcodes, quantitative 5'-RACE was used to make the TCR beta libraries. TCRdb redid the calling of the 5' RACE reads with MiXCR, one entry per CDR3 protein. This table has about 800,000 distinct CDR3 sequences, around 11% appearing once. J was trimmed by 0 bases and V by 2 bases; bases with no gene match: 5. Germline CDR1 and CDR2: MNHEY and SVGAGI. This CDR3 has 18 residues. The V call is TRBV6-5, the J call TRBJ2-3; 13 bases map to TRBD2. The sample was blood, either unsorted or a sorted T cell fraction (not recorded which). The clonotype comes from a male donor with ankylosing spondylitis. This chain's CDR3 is CASSYLTSGGLSTDTQYF. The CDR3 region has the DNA TGTGCCAGCAGTTACCTGACTAGCGGGGGGTTGAGCACAGATACGCAGTATTTT.